This T cell receptor (beta chain) was found in a study of cytomegalovirus exposure and HLA in healthy donors. The overall study: Later analysis reported that the roughly 120 validation repertoires shared the platform of the roughly 710 first-cohort repertoires.

As to this clone: Antigen specificity is unknown.

TCRdb's copy holds only in-frame clones and misses some; the assay was immunoSEQ multiplex PCR. The sample lists over 250,000 clones, 80% to 90% occurring once. Study results and caveats: One later analysis, an examination of the 120 validation repertoires, found that first-cohort TCR clusters tended to co-occur in them. Most TCR sequences were seen very rarely across donors, but some public TCRs occurred in many. Investigators reported under 200 TCR beta chains as tied to cytomegalovirus.

Trimming took 5 bases from V and 0 from J, leaving 13 bases between them. The CDR3 extends over 15 amino acids. Germline CDR1 reads MDHEN; CDR2 reads SYDVKM. This chain joins TRBV28 and TRBJ1-2, with D possibly TRBD1 on 5 matching bases. The origin of this receptor is a woman between 18 and 30 years old in good health and CMV-seronegative. Sequenced sample: PBMCs. CDR3 sequence reads: CASSLQGRTNYGYTF. CDR3 coding DNA: TGTGCCAGCAGTCTGCAGGGCCGTACTAACTATGGCTACACCTTC.